The present TCR beta chain was sequenced within a study of shared clonotypes between healthy human individuals. The protocol was immunoSEQ multiplex PCR, while the TCRdb copy is restricted to in-frame clones and leaves out a portion. The profile covers about 1,500,000 clones, with over 95% appearing a single time and roughly 1.2% taken by the ten largest. With regard to this clone: Compared with germline, one end of the junction differs, possibly owing to a read error.

Germline values: CDR1 KGHSH, CDR2 LQKENI. This CDR3 has 15 amino acids. V is TRBV18 and J is TRBJ2-5, with D tentatively TRBD1 (6 bases). Sequences were obtained from naive CD4+ T cells sorted from blood. The subset here: CD45RA+ positively selected. The sequence came from a young man in good health. The DNA for the CDR3 is TGTGCCAGCGCACCTTACACGGGACAACAAGAGACCCAGTACTTC. This sequence encodes CASAPYTGQQETQYF.